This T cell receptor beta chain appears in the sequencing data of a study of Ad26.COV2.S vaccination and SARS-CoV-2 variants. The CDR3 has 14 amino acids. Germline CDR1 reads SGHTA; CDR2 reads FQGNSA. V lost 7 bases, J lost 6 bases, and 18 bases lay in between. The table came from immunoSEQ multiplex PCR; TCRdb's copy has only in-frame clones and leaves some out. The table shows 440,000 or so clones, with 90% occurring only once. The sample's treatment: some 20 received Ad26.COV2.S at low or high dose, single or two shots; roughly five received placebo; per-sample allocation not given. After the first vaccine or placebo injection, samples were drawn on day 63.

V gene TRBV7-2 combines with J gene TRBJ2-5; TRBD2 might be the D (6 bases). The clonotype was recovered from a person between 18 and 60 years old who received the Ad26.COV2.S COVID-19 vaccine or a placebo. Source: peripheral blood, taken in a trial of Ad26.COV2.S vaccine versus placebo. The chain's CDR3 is CASTAGGTVKTQYF. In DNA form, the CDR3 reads TGTGCCAGCACCGCCGGCGGGACTGTAAAGACCCAGTACTTC.